One sample yielded the 15 T cell receptor beta chains listed below, sequenced in a study of cytomegalovirus exposure and HLA in healthy donors. The PCR was carried out with 60 Vbeta primers and 13 Jbeta primers. Some clones are missing from TCRdb's copy, which holds only in-frame ones; the method was immunoSEQ multiplex PCR. The profile covers some 170,000 clones, with around 75% appearing a single time and about 4.3% taken by the ten largest. The sequenced sample consisted of PBMCs. The receptors come from a man aged 18 to 35 in good health and CMV-seropositive.

This chain connects TRBV5-1 to TRBJ1-2; 9 nucleotides agree with TRBD1. Per germline, CDR1 SGHRS and CDR2 YFSETQ. The junction had 6 bases not matched to a gene; V was cut back by 4 bases and J by 5 bases. The CDR3 runs 14 residues. The CDR3 loop reads CASSTQGQGYGYTF. In DNA, the CDR3 is TGCGCCAGCAGCACACAGGGACAGGGTTATGGCTACACCTTC.

This chain connects TRBV29-1 to TRBJ1-4; weak D call: TRBD1 (5 bases). Looked up from germline, CDR1 is SQVTM and CDR2 is ANQGSEA. The germline V and J ends were trimmed by 6 bases and 5 bases, with 16 bases remaining between them. The CDR3 is 14 amino acids. The CDR3 is CSVGGVGTNEKLFF. The CDR3 DNA is TGCAGCGTGGGGGGGGTTGGGACGAATGAAAAACTGTTTTTT.

As for this clone: The sample contains more than one DNA sequence encoding this CDR3. The V call is TRBV28, the J call TRBJ1-5; D perhaps matches TRBD1 (6 bases). CDR3 length equals 16 residues. Germline V gene lookup returns CDR1 MDHEN and CDR2 SYDVKM. V dropped 1 base and J dropped 4 bases, with 14 bases sitting between them. The CDR3 protein is CASSLSQDRPNQPQHF. CDR3 bases: TGTGCCAGCAGTTTATCCCAGGACAGACCGAATCAGCCCCAGCATTTT.

The chain joins TRBV11-2 to TRBJ1-1, with D uncertain. The CDR3 consists of 16 residues. CDR1 and CDR2 (germline): SGHAT, FQNNGV. With 1 base removed from V and 4 bases from J, the gap between germline ends came to 16 bases. CDR3 DNA sequence: TGTGCCAGCAGCTTAGTAGCACGGGGTGGAAGCACTGAAGCTTTCTTT. Residues: CASSLVARGGSTEAFF.

The gene calls are TRBV10-2 and TRBJ2-1; maybe TRBD2 (5 bases). Deletions cut 3 bases from V and 2 bases from J, with 11 bases between. CDR1 is WSHSY and CDR2 is SAAADI in the germline V gene. CDR3 size: 15 residues. This CDR3 is CASSEIARTYNEQFF. The CDR3 DNA sequence: TGCGCCAGCAGTGAAATAGCGAGAACCTACAATGAGCAGTTCTTC.

V is TRBV5-1 and J is TRBJ1-6, with D possibly matching TRBD1 (5 bases). V lost 1 base, J lost 7 bases, and 12 bases lay in between. The CDR3 loop spans 15 amino acids. Germline assignment: CDR1 SGHRS and CDR2 YFSETQ. The CDR3 protein is CASSLSEGRNSPLHF. The CDR3 DNA is TGCGCCAGCAGCTTGTCTGAGGGGAGGAATTCACCCCTCCACTTT.

The CDR3, as DNA: TGTGCCAGCAGCCCCGGGACTAGCGGGAACCTGCGTGGCACAGATACGCAGTATTTT. Translated, it gives CASSPGTSGNLRGTDTQYF. This chain uses TRBV7-6 with TRBJ2-3; TRBD2 matches at 13 bases. Germline V lookup: CDR1 SGHVS, CDR2 FNYEAQ. V lost 5 bases and J lost 1; bases outside the gene matches: 12. The CDR3 has 19 residues.

This clone was recorded only once. CDR3 amino acids: CASSLGQGGTEAFF. CDR3 nucleotides: TGTGCCAGCAGTTTGGGACAGGGTGGCACTGAAGCTTTCTTT. The rearrangement links TRBV6-6 to TRBJ1-1; 9 bases are shared with TRBD1. The CDR3 length is 14 residues. V lost 4 bases, J lost 4 bases, and 4 bases stayed unmatched. Germline-derived CDR1 and CDR2 are MNHNY and SVGAGI (reference sequence).

This clone was counted a few times. This CDR3 reads CASSLSWQAGGSPLHF. In nucleotides, the CDR3 is TGTGCCAGCAGTTTATCATGGCAGGCTGGAGGATCACCCCTCCACTTT. This sequence joins TRBV6-5 and TRBJ1-6; no clear D. The CDR3 has 16 amino acids. The V gene's germline CDR1 is MNHEY and CDR2 SVGAGI. Trimming cost V 4 bases and J 10 bases, with 20 bases left between them.

The chain links TRBV30 to TRBJ1-1; D gene ambiguous. The CDR3 loop spans 13 amino acids. Germline lookup yields CDR1 GTSNPN and CDR2 SVGIG (reference sequence). The ends were cut back, 4 bases at V and 3 bases at J, with 12 bases in the middle. CDR3 nucleotides: TGTGCCTGGACAAGGAATCAGGACACTGAAGCTTTCTTT. Translation gives CAWTRNQDTEAFF.

Only one count was recorded for this clone. V gene TRBV11-3 combines with J gene TRBJ2-1; 8 bases match TRBD1. Germline lookup yields CDR1 SGHNT and CDR2 YENEEA. The CDR3 sequence is 19 residues long. V dropped 5 bases and J dropped 7; count of bases not matched to a gene: 22. The CDR3 sequence is CASSHPRTATGGVWNEQFF. The CDR3 DNA reads TGTGCCAGCAGCCATCCCAGAACTGCCACAGGGGGTGTATGGAATGAGCAGTTCTTC.

This clone was seen a handful of times. The CDR3 is CASSSTSTRGTGELFF. The CDR3 bases are TGCGCCAGCAGCTCCACCTCGACTAGAGGGACCGGGGAGCTGTTTTTT. The J gene is TRBJ2-2, the V gene TRBV5-1; tentatively, D is TRBD2 (6 bases). Germline values: CDR1 SGHRS, CDR2 YFSETQ. This CDR3 is 16 amino acids long. Deletions cut 3 bases from V and 5 bases from J, with 17 bases between.

This chain connects TRBV6-1 to TRBJ1-1; TRBD1 matches at 7 bases. V was clipped by 9 bases and J by 3 bases; unmatched bases: 10. This CDR3 is built from 14 residues. CDR1 is MNHNS and CDR2 is SASEGT in the germline V gene. The CDR3 DNA reads TGTGCCAGTTCCTGGGGGACAGTCCACACTGAAGCTTTCTTT. Translating it yields CASSWGTVHTEAFF.

The rearrangement uses TRBV7-9 and TRBJ1-1; D remains ambiguous. Trimming left V 5 bases short and J 3 bases short, with 10 bases between. The CDR3 consists of 13 residues. Germline CDR1 is SEHNR and CDR2 is FQNEAQ (reference sequence). CDR3 nucleotide sequence: TGTGCCAGCAGCCTCGGCGGGGACACTGAAGCTTTCTTT. It specifies CASSLGGDTEAFF.

The rearrangement uses TRBV13 and TRBJ2-5, with 11 bases aligning to TRBD1. The CDR3 has 15 amino acids. From germline, CDR1 is PRHDT and CDR2 FYEKMQ (reference sequence). The ends lost 4 bases at V and 5 bases at J; junction bases unmatched: 6. CDR3 bases: TGTGCCAGCAGCTGGACAGGGGGCGAAACGGAGACCCAGTACTTC. Amino acid sequence: CASSWTGGETETQYF.